This entry lists 29 T cell receptor beta chains sequenced from one sample in a study of blood T cells in healthy people across ages. Combining a sample-barcoded 5' primer with a J-beta primer mix, a second PCR ran for roughly 7 to 11 cycles. Each CDR3 protein gets one entry after TCRdb re-called the 5' RACE reads with MiXCR. The sample holds under 2,000,000 distinct CDR3 sequences; around half are singletons and the top ten take approximately 2.1%. The sequenced sample consisted of blood. The receptor source for this set is a woman aged 40 to 55 in good health.

The rearrangement links TRBV3-1 to TRBJ1-5; 8 bases fit TRBD1. This CDR3 has 15 amino acids. CDR1 and CDR2 (germline): LGHDT, YNNKEL (reference sequence). V lost 3 bases, J lost 4 bases, and 5 bases stayed unmatched. CDR3 DNA sequence: TGTGCCAGCAGCCAGTACAGGGGGGAGAATCAGCCCCAGCATTTT. It yields the protein CASSQYRGENQPQHF. The full variable domain, completed using reference TRBV3-1 and TRBJ1-5, is DTAVSQTPKYLVTQMGNDKSIKCEQNLGHDTMYWYKQDSKKFLKIMFSYNNKELIINETVPNRFSPKSPDKAHLNLHINSLELGDSAVYFCASSQYRGENQPQHFGDGTRLSIL.

This clonotype was picked up a small number of times. The CDR3 sequence is CASRKGQAYQETQYF. CDR3 nucleotide sequence: TGTGCCAGCAGAAAGGGACAGGCCTACCAAGAGACCCAGTACTTC. The gene calls are TRBV28 and TRBJ2-5, with TRBD1 identical over 8 bases. The germline gives CDR1 MDHEN, CDR2 SYDVKM. Trimming took 6 bases from V and 0 from J; bases not matched to a gene: 6. CDR3 length equals 15 residues.

The chain joins TRBV2 to TRBJ2-3, with D unclear. This CDR3 is built from 14 residues. Per germline, CDR1 SNHLY and CDR2 FYNNEI. V was pared by 0 bases and J by 1 base, with 5 bases between. The CDR3 DNA reads TGTGCCAGCAGTGAAGCCGTGCGCACAGATACGCAGTATTTT. Its protein is CASSEAVRTDTQYF. Together with reference TRBV2 and TRBJ2-3, the CDR3 gives the full variable domain: EPEVTQTPSHQVTQMGQEVILRCVPISNHLYFYWYRQILGQKVEFLVSFYNNEISEKSEIFDDQFSVERPDGSNFTLKIRSTKLEDSAMYFCASSEAVRTDTQYFGPGTRLTVL.

The gene calls are TRBV10-3 and TRBJ1-2; D ambiguous. V was cut by 4 bases and J by 0 bases, with 9 bases left in between. CDR3 length: 14 amino acids. Germline V gene lookup returns CDR1 ENHRY and CDR2 SYGVKD. CDR3: CAISGGLPNYGYTF. The DNA for the CDR3 is TGTGCCATCAGTGGGGGTTTACCTAACTATGGCTACACCTTC.

A few counts support this clonotype. The V gene is TRBV6-2 or TRBV6-3, the J gene TRBJ2-5, with 7 nucleotides matching TRBD1. CDR3 size: 17 residues. Losses at the gene ends were 0 bases for V and 3 bases for J; bases not matched to a gene: 10. CDR1 MNHEY and CDR2 SVGEGT come from the germline V gene. The CDR3: CASSYSSKGGEKETQYF. The CDR3 nucleotides read TGTGCCAGCAGTTACTCGAGTAAAGGGGGCGAAAAAGAGACCCAGTACTTC.

The genes are TRBV6-2 or TRBV6-3 and TRBJ2-5, with TRBD1 identical over 8 bases. CDR1 is MNHEY and CDR2 is SVGEGT in the germline V gene. With V trimmed by 5 bases and J by 1 base, 9 bases remained unmatched. The CDR3 contains 16 residues. Here the CDR3 DNA reads TGTGCCAGCAGTCAACCACAGGGGGTCGGCCAAGAGACCCAGTACTTC. This codes for CASSQPQGVGQETQYF.

J is TRBJ2-5 and V is TRBV20-1; D possibly matches TRBD1 or TRBD2 (5 bases each). Germline CDR1 reads DFQATT; CDR2 reads SNEGSKA (reference sequence). V was pared by 6 bases and J by 2 bases, with 13 bases between. The length of the CDR3 is 13 residues. The CDR3 nucleotides read TGCAGTGCGCCGGGACCTCCTCAAGAGACCCAGTACTTC. Residues: CSAPGPPQETQYF.

In this sample, this clonotype turned up a few times. This sequence joins TRBV20-1 and TRBJ2-3; D remains unclear. The germline CDR1 and CDR2 sequences are DFQATT and SNEGSKA (reference sequence). Trimming left V 5 bases short and J 6 bases short, with 15 bases between. The CDR3 extends over 13 amino acids. The CDR3 DNA sequence: TGCAGTGCTTTCGGCCCCAGCCCCGATACGCAGTATTTT. Translation: CSAFGPSPDTQYF.

This clonotype was counted a few times. This rearrangement joins TRBV25-1 to TRBJ2-5; no firm D call. CDR1 and CDR2 (germline): MGHDK, SYGVNS. The CDR3 is 14 amino acids. V lost 2 bases and J 2 bases, leaving 9 bases between the germline ends. The CDR3 sequence is CASSELRDQETQYF. As DNA, the CDR3 is TGTGCCAGCAGTGAACTGCGAGATCAAGAGACCCAGTACTTC.

The gene calls are TRBV2 and TRBJ1-5; D may be TRBD1 (6 bases). Between the trimmed V and J ends, which lost 1 base and 6 bases, there was a span of 13 bases. From germline, CDR1 is SNHLY and CDR2 FYNNEI. CDR3 length equals 15 residues. The CDR3 reads CASSEGQGMVQPQHF. The DNA of the CDR3 is TGTGCCAGCAGTGAAGGGCAGGGGATGGTTCAGCCCCAGCATTTT.

The chain employs TRBV19 and TRBJ2-7, with D possibly called TRBD1 or TRBD2 (5 bases each). V lost 3 bases to trimming and J lost 7 bases, with 7 bases between them. This CDR3 contains 11 residues. CDR1 LNHDA and CDR2 SQIVND come from the germline V gene (reference sequence). Here the CDR3 DNA reads TGTGCCAGTAGTATCGGGGCAGAGCAGTACTTC. It translates to CASSIGAEQYF.

The CDR3 sequence: CASSSAGTGNEQFF. Written as DNA, the CDR3 is TGTGCCAGCAGTTCGGCCGGGACGGGTAATGAGCAGTTCTTC. The V and J genes are TRBV28 and TRBJ2-1; D is perhaps TRBD1 or TRBD2 (5 bases each). The V end was cut by 4 bases, the J end by 7 bases, with 14 bases between. Germline assignment: CDR1 MDHEN and CDR2 SYDVKM. The CDR3 loop spans 14 amino acids. Full variable domain (outside the CDR3, taken from reference TRBV28 and TRBJ2-1): DVKVTQSSRYLVKRTGEKVFLECVQDMDHENMFWYRQDPGLGLRLIYFSYDVKMKEKGDIPEGYSVSREKKERFSLILESASTNQTSMYLCASSSAGTGNEQFFGPGTRLTVL.

The CDR3 bases are TGTGCCAGCAGCTTACCTCCAATCCCCCTTAACTATGGCTACACCTTC. Translating gives CASSLPPIPLNYGYTF. This rearrangement joins TRBV7-9 to TRBJ1-2; D gene ambiguous. Germline CDR1 SEHNR, CDR2 FQNEAQ (reference sequence). Trimming removed 2 bases from V and 1 base from J, with 14 bases in between. There are 16 residues in the CDR3.

The CDR3 DNA reads TGTGCCAGCAGCTTAAGGTCCTTGCAAGAGACCCAGTACTTC. Translated, it gives CASSLRSLQETQYF. The chain joins TRBV7-2 to TRBJ2-5; the D is unclear. Looked up from germline, CDR1 is SGHTA and CDR2 is FQGNSA. Trimming cost V 2 bases and J 2 bases, with 9 bases left between them. This CDR3 region has 14 residues.

This clonotype was detected once. V and J are TRBV19 and TRBJ1-2; D might be TRBD1 (5 bases). CDR3 length equals 14 residues. V lost 3 bases to trimming and J lost 7 bases, with 15 bases between them. In germline, CDR1 is LNHDA, CDR2 SQIVND (reference sequence). The CDR3 loop reads CASSIRAGKAGYTF. The CDR3 DNA sequence: TGTGCCAGTAGTATCCGGGCAGGGAAAGCTGGCTACACCTTC.

V usage is TRBV6-5 and J usage is TRBJ2-5, with D possibly matching TRBD2 (5 bases). TRBJ2-7 explains the end of the DNA better; the J call may be wrong. Germline V CDR1 and CDR2: MNHEY, SVGAGI. The CDR3 length is 14 residues. Here the CDR3 reads CASRSRGLQNEQYF. CDR3 nucleotide sequence: TGTGCCAGCAGATCCCGAGGGCTGCAGAACGAGCAGTACTTC.

V and J are TRBV6-2 or TRBV6-3 and TRBJ2-4; 12 positions agree with TRBD2. The J call may be wrong; the DNA end is better matched by TRBJ2-7. From germline, CDR1 is MNHEY and CDR2 SVGEGT. This CDR3 is built from 17 residues. For the CDR3, the DNA is TGTGCCAGCAGCAGACTAGCGGGGGCCAGGAGCTCCTACGAGCAGTACTTC. As protein: CASSRLAGARSSYEQYF.

The V call is TRBV11-1, the J call TRBJ2-5, with D maybe TRBD1 (5 bases). Germline assignment: CDR1 SGHAT and CDR2 FQDESV (reference sequence). This CDR3 is built from 14 residues. V lost 3 bases, J lost 1 base, and 9 bases lay in between. CDR3: CASSFYTGQETQYF. The CDR3 DNA is TGTGCCAGCAGCTTTTATACAGGCCAAGAGACCCAGTACTTC.

This clonotype came up a few times. The rearrangement joins TRBV4-3 to TRBJ1-4; D gene uncertain. Looked up from germline, CDR1 is LGHNA and CDR2 is YSLEER. Deletions cut 3 bases from V and 6 bases from J, with 8 bases between. The CDR3 length is 13 residues. In nucleotides, the CDR3 is TGCGCCAGCAGCCACCTTATTGATGAAAAACTGTTTTTT. Translation: CASSHLIDEKLFF.

This rearrangement joins TRBV20-1 to TRBJ1-1; a weak D match, TRBD1 (5 bases). The CDR3 is 15 amino acids. Trimming left V 2 bases short and J 1 base short, with 14 bases between. The germline V gene encodes CDR1 DFQATT and CDR2 SNEGSKA (reference sequence). The CDR3 DNA reads TGCAGTGCTAGATACTCCGGGACGCAGAACACTGAAGCTTTCTTT. Protein: CSARYSGTQNTEAFF.

This clonotype was seen a few times. The CDR3 here is CASSLAPGAGYGYTF. The DNA of the CDR3 is TGCGCCAGCAGCTTGGCCCCAGGGGCGGGCTATGGCTACACCTTC. The chain joins TRBV5-1 to TRBJ1-2; a weak D match, TRBD1 (6 bases). The CDR3 loop spans 15 amino acids. Germline assignment: CDR1 SGHRS and CDR2 YFSETQ. V gave up 0 bases and J gave up 4 bases, with 13 bases separating them.

V is TRBV7-6 and J is TRBJ1-6; TRBD1 might be the D (6 bases). Germline V gene lookup returns CDR1 SGHVS and CDR2 FNYEAQ. The germline V and J ends were trimmed by 1 base and 0 bases, with 10 bases remaining between them. CDR3 length equals 17 residues. CDR3 nucleotide sequence: TGTGCCAGCAGCTTAGAGGGGGGGAGCTCCTATAATTCACCCCTCCACTTT. Its translation is CASSLEGGSSYNSPLHF.

The chain employs TRBV5-1 and TRBJ2-7, with 7 bases aligning to TRBD2. V gave up 3 bases and J gave up 10 bases; unmatched junction bases: 13. This CDR3 is built from 14 residues. The germline gives CDR1 SGHRS, CDR2 YFSETQ. The CDR3 sequence is CASSSVGGQEIQYF. The CDR3 region has the DNA TGCGCCAGCAGCTCCGTGGGAGGGCAAGAGATCCAGTACTTC.

The CDR3 spells CASSSQPLETQYF. The CDR3 region has the DNA TGTGCCAGCAGTTCCCAGCCCTTAGAGACCCAGTACTTC. This rearrangement joins TRBV28 to TRBJ2-5, with D unclear. Germline V gene lookup returns CDR1 MDHEN and CDR2 SYDVKM. The CDR3 loop spans 13 amino acids. The V gene lost 4 bases and the J gene lost 4 bases, with 10 bases spanning the gap. The variable domain in full, with the rest retrieved from reference TRBV28 and TRBJ2-5, is DVKVTQSSRYLVKRTGEKVFLECVQDMDHENMFWYRQDPGLGLRLIYFSYDVKMKEKGDIPEGYSVSREKKERFSLILESASTNQTSMYLCASSSQPLETQYFGPGTRLLVL.

This chain joins TRBV12-3 or TRBV12-4 and TRBJ2-7, with a tentative D call TRBD2 (5 bases). The CDR3 extends over 13 amino acids. Trimming shortened V by 8 bases and J by 3 bases, and 14 bases separated the two germline ends. The CDR3, as DNA: TGTGCCAGCTACAGAGCCGGAGGCTACGAGCAGTACTTC. Its translation is CASYRAGGYEQYF.

This chain's CDR3 is CASSSTALGSQPQHF. CDR3 sequence (DNA): TGTGCCAGCAGTTCGACAGCCCTGGGAAGTCAGCCCCAGCATTTT. The chain is built from TRBV28 and TRBJ1-5; D perhaps matches TRBD1 (5 bases). The CDR3 extends over 15 amino acids. Trimming removed 4 bases at V and 6 bases at J, with 16 bases between. The germline CDR1 and CDR2 sequences are MDHEN and SYDVKM.

This clonotype has a handful of counts. The J gene is TRBJ2-3, the V gene TRBV29-1; tentatively, D is TRBD2 (5 bases). V was shortened by 6 bases and J by 3 bases, with 10 bases between the two germline ends. Germline V gene data show CDR1 as SQVTM and CDR2 as ANQGSEA. The CDR3 spans 12 residues. CDR3: CSVILATDTQYF. The CDR3 nucleotides are TGCAGCGTCATTCTAGCTACAGATACGCAGTATTTT.

The sample holds one count of this clonotype. At one of its ends the junction is not consistent with the germline gene, which may arise from a read error. The chain has TRBV7-9 and TRBJ2-5, with D possibly called TRBD1 or TRBD2 (5 bases each). This CDR3 region has 19 residues. In germline, CDR1 is SEHNR, CDR2 FQNEAQ (reference sequence). For the CDR3, the DNA is TGTACCAGCAGCCTTAATCTGGCTTGGGCTAGCCAAAAGGGGGAGACCCAGTACTTC. Its translation is CTSSLNLAWASQKGETQYF.

This chain connects TRBV12-3 or TRBV12-4 to TRBJ2-1; D may be TRBD2 (6 bases). V lost 7 bases, J lost 6 bases, and 25 bases lay in between. This CDR3 has 17 residues. The CDR3 reads CASTGNLAGSRFNEQFF. Written as DNA, the CDR3 is TGTGCCAGCACCGGAAATCTTGCGGGGAGCCGGTTCAATGAGCAGTTCTTC.